A single sample gave rise to the 17 T cell receptor beta chains below, sequenced in a study of blood T cell repertoires in COVID-19. TCRdb keeps only in-frame clones here, not all; method: immunoSEQ multiplex PCR. Among some 45,000 clones listed, under 85% were seen once. Input material: peripheral blood. These receptors were obtained from a woman older than 75 with acute or convalescent COVID-19.

The V gene is TRBV15, the J gene TRBJ2-7; D is perhaps TRBD1 (6 bases). Trimming removed 5 bases from V and 3 bases from J, with 11 bases in between. The CDR3 length is 13 residues. Germline V gives CDR1 LNHNV, CDR2 YYDKDF (reference sequence). The CDR3 reads CATSGLDSYEQYF. The CDR3 DNA follows: TGTGCCACCAGCGGTCTGGACAGCTACGAGCAGTACTTC.

This clone has just one count. This chain joins TRBV7-7 and TRBJ2-5, with D possibly matching TRBD1 (5 bases). Germline CDR1 reads SSHAT; CDR2 reads FNYEAQ (reference sequence). There are 13 residues in the CDR3. Trimming cost V 8 bases and J 0 bases, with 10 bases left between them. The CDR3 region is CASSRQHQETQYF. Written as DNA, the CDR3 is TGTGCCAGCTCCAGACAGCACCAAGAGACCCAGTACTTC.

The chain recombines TRBV10-3 with TRBJ2-3, with D unresolved. Germline V CDR1 and CDR2: ENHRY, SYGVKD. With 3 bases removed from V and 2 bases from J, the gap between germline ends came to 3 bases. This CDR3 is built from 12 residues. CDR3: CAISEHTDTQYF. The CDR3 region has the DNA TGTGCCATCAGTGAACACACAGATACGCAGTATTTT.

The chain joins TRBV2 to TRBJ2-1; D is unclear. The germline CDR1 and CDR2 sequences are SNHLY and FYNNEI. Trimming took 7 bases from V and 8 from J, leaving 15 bases between them. The CDR3 consists of 13 residues. The CDR3 DNA reads as TGTGCCAGCACTAGATCTAGGTTCGATGAGCAGTTCTTC. Encoded protein: CASTRSRFDEQFF.

The chain recombines TRBV6-6 with TRBJ2-5, with TRBD2 as a possible D gene (7 bases). Germline-derived CDR1 and CDR2 are MNHNY and SVGAGI (reference sequence). The CDR3 has 14 amino acids. V was trimmed by 2 bases and J by 5 bases, leaving 12 bases between them. The CDR3 DNA is TGTGCCAGCAGTTACCCAGAGGGGGGGGAGACCCAGTACTTC. It encodes CASSYPEGGETQYF.

DNA for the CDR3: TGTGCCAGCAGGAGCACGGCGGGAGCAGATACGCAGTATTTT. The encoded protein is CASRSTAGADTQYF. This rearrangement joins TRBV27 to TRBJ2-3; 7 positions match TRBD2. V shed 6 bases, J shed 4 bases, and the junction held 7 bases outside the gene matches. The CDR3 runs to 14 residues. The V gene's germline CDR1 is MNHEY and CDR2 SMNVEV (reference sequence).

The J gene is TRBJ2-7, the V gene TRBV28; maybe TRBD1 (6 bases). The germline CDR1 and CDR2 sequences are MDHEN and SYDVKM. Trimming took 4 bases from V and 0 from J, leaving 13 bases between them. The CDR3 is 15 residues long. As DNA, the CDR3 is TGTGCCAGCAGTTCGCCGACAGGACCCTCCTACGAGCAGTACTTC. This encodes CASSSPTGPSYEQYF.

The J gene is TRBJ1-6, the V gene TRBV28, with D uncertain. Per germline, CDR1 MDHEN and CDR2 SYDVKM. CDR3 length: 13 residues. Trimming stripped 4 bases from V and 2 bases from J, with 3 bases between. The CDR3 protein is CASSSAYNSPLHF. CDR3 nucleotide sequence: TGTGCCAGCAGTTCTGCCTATAATTCACCCCTCCACTTT.

The rearrangement joins TRBV11-2 to TRBJ2-1; 12 bases align to TRBD2. With 5 bases clipped from V and 8 bases from J, the junction kept 10 bases outside the gene matches. This CDR3 comprises 16 residues. Germline loops: CDR1 SGHAT, CDR2 FQNNGV. The CDR3 DNA reads TGTGCCAGCAGCCAAAGCCCTAGCGGGAGGGCCCATGAGCAGTTCTTC. It specifies CASSQSPSGRAHEQFF.

This chain connects TRBV5-1 to TRBJ2-7, with a weak D call TRBD2 (6 bases). Germline V CDR1 and CDR2: SGHRS, YFSETQ. Trimming removed 2 bases from V and 2 bases from J, with 11 bases in between. This CDR3 contains 14 residues. CDR3 sequence: CASSFVAETYEQYF. CDR3 DNA sequence: TGCGCCAGCAGCTTCGTAGCGGAAACCTACGAGCAGTACTTC.

This chain connects TRBV5-1 to TRBJ2-6, with D possibly matching TRBD1 (6 bases). CDR1 and CDR2 from the germline V gene are SGHRS and YFSETQ. The ends were cut back, 6 bases at V and 0 bases at J, with 10 bases in the middle. CDR3 length: 15 residues. CDR3: CASKRDISGANVLTF. CDR3 DNA: TGCGCCAGCAAGAGGGACATCTCTGGGGCCAACGTCCTGACTTTC.

The chain is built from TRBV27 and TRBJ1-5; possibly TRBD1 for D (5 bases). The CDR3 spans 17 residues. Germline V gene sequence: CDR1 MNHEY, CDR2 SMNVEV (reference sequence). V was trimmed by 5 bases and J by 3 bases, leaving 20 bases between them. The CDR3 sequence is CASSATPPGALNQPQHF. The CDR3 DNA reads as TGTGCCAGCAGTGCCACCCCCCCTGGGGCCCTCAATCAGCCCCAGCATTTT.

This clone was observed once. The J gene is TRBJ2-2, the V gene TRBV27; 7 nucleotides match TRBD1. CDR1 and CDR2 from the germline V gene are MNHEY and SMNVEV (reference sequence). This CDR3 spans 14 amino acids. J was trimmed by 7 bases and V by 5 bases; bases with no gene match: 7. In DNA, the CDR3 is TGTGCCAGCAGTGCGCGACAGGGTCTCGGGGAGCTGTTTTTT. Protein product: CASSARQGLGELFF.

The V call is TRBV18, the J call TRBJ2-2; tentative D call: TRBD1 (5 bases). V lost 3 bases and J 0 bases, leaving 14 bases between the germline ends. CDR3 length: 17 amino acids. CDR1 and CDR2 (germline): KGHSH, LQKENI. For the CDR3, the DNA is TGTGCCAGCTCACCTATCCAGGGTAACGCGAACACCGGGGAGCTGTTTTTT. It translates to CASSPIQGNANTGELFF.

V gene TRBV20-1 combines with J gene TRBJ1-2; tentative D call: TRBD1 (5 bases). The CDR3 covers 11 residues. V lost 4 bases, J lost 7 bases, and 10 bases lay in between. CDR1 and CDR2 from the germline V gene are DFQATT and SNEGSKA (reference sequence). CDR3 nucleotide sequence: TGCAGTGCTAAAAAGGGGTCTGGCTACACCTTC. It encodes CSAKKGSGYTF.

This chain uses TRBV3-1 (or the pseudogene TRBV3-2) with TRBJ1-1, with D maybe TRBD1 (6 bases). Germline lookup yields CDR1 LGHDT and CDR2 YNNKEL (reference sequence). Trimming pared 4 bases from V and 1 base from J, leaving 10 bases between. The CDR3 runs 14 residues. The DNA of the CDR3 is TGTGCCAGCAGCCTGGACAGATCGAACACTGAAGCTTTCTTT. Its protein product is CASSLDRSNTEAFF.

On this clone: Compared with germline, one end of the junction differs, possibly owing to a read error. The chain recombines TRBV13 with TRBJ2-5, with 13 bases identical to TRBD2. CDR3 length: 16 residues. CDR1 and CDR2 (germline): PRHDT, FYEKMQ (reference sequence). Written as DNA, the CDR3 is TGTGCCAGCAGCCTAGGACTAGCGGGAGTTGTAGAGACCCAGTACTTC. Amino acid sequence: CASSLGLAGVVETQYF.